Listed below are T cell receptor beta chains from one sample, sequenced in a study of T cell responses to AZD1222 COVID-19 vaccine. Data came from immunoSEQ multiplex PCR; TCRdb stores just in-frame clones and leaves some out. The table lists 120,000 to 150,000 clones, 88% of them singletons. This sample comprised peripheral blood, obtained on day 0 of AZD1222 vaccination. The receptors were sampled from an adult in good health. The CDR3 runs from the conserved cysteine through the conserved F or W. The D gene is left open where the match is weak. A clone size is listed for some rows: how often the clone was seen (once, few, many), or a class if it is expanded.

CDR3	DNA	size	J	D	V	length
CASTIRGIGNTIYF	TGTGCCAGTACCATCCGGGGGATTGGAAACACCATATATTTT	-	TRBJ1-3	-	TRBV19	14
CAISEVLSGNTIYF	TGTGCCATCAGTGAGGTACTCTCTGGAAACACCATATATTTT	-	TRBJ1-3	-	TRBV10-3	14
CASSFGTGSNNEQFF	TGCGCCAGCAGCTTCGGGACAGGGTCTAACAATGAGCAGTTCTTC	-	TRBJ2-1	TRBD1	TRBV5-1	15
CASSLGQGYNEQFF	TGCGCCAGCAGCTTGGGACAGGGCTACAATGAGCAGTTCTTC	-	TRBJ2-1	TRBD1	TRBV5-1	14
CASSYERTSNQPQHF	TGTGCCAGCAGTTACGAACGGACTAGCAATCAGCCCCAGCATTTT	-	TRBJ1-5	-	TRBV6-5	15
CASSHRQLAGEQYF	TGTGCCAGTAGTCACCGTCAACTAGCGGGCGAGCAGTACTTC	-	TRBJ2-7	TRBD2	TRBV19	14
CASSLVGGNQPQHF	TGCGCCAGCAGCTTGGTTGGAGGCAATCAGCCCCAGCATTTT	-	TRBJ1-5	-	TRBV5-1	14
CASSPQASEQYF	TGTGCCAGCTCACCACAGGCGAGTGAGCAGTACTTC	-	TRBJ2-7	-	TRBV18	12
CAWSPASGGLSSYEQYF	TGTGCCTGGAGTCCGGCTAGCGGGGGTCTAAGCTCCTACGAGCAGTACTTC	-	TRBJ2-7	TRBD2	TRBV30	17
CASSPPGQGNTIYF	TGTGCCAGCAGCCCCCCCGGACAGGGGAACACCATATATTTT	-	TRBJ1-3	TRBD1	TRBV9	14
CASSPTSGGSYNEQFF	TGCGCCAGCAGCCCTACTAGCGGGGGATCATACAATGAGCAGTTCTTC	-	TRBJ2-1	TRBD2	TRBV4-1	16
CASSYRGGQTDTQYF	TGTGCCAGCAGTTATCGGGGGGGTCAAACAGATACGCAGTATTTT	-	TRBJ2-3	TRBD2	TRBV6-2/TRBV6-3	15
CSASRSQGSYEQYF	TGCAGTGCTAGTAGGTCACAGGGTTCATACGAGCAGTACTTC	-	TRBJ2-7	-	TRBV20-1	14
CASSPLPVTSVEQYF	TGTGCCAGCTCACCCCTACCGGTGACTAGCGTCGAGCAGTACTTC	-	TRBJ2-7	TRBD2	TRBV18	15
CASSGGSNTEAFF	TGTGCCAGCTCTGGAGGGAGTAACACTGAAGCTTTCTTT	-	TRBJ1-1	-	TRBV18	13
CASSPISTGNTEAFF	TGTGCCAGCAGCCCGATCTCGACGGGAAACACTGAAGCTTTCTTT	-	TRBJ1-1	-	TRBV6-5	15
CASSATGSGYGYTF	TGTGCCAGCAGTGCCACAGGGTCGGGGTATGGCTACACCTTC	once	TRBJ1-2	-	TRBV7-2	14
CASSQVFGTGKNEKLFF	TGCGCCAGCAGCCAAGTTTTCGGGACAGGTAAAAATGAAAAACTGTTTTTT	once	TRBJ1-4	TRBD1	TRBV4-1	17
CASTNGGDPYEQYF	TGTGCCAGTACCAACGGGGGGGACCCCTACGAGCAGTACTTC	once	TRBJ2-7	TRBD2	TRBV19	14
CASSHGEAPGANVLTF	TGCGCCAGCAGCCATGGGGAGGCTCCTGGGGCCAACGTCCTGACTTTC	few	TRBJ2-6	-	TRBV4-1	16